This section outlines one T cell receptor (beta chain) sequence together with its context. What it binds is unknown. This CDR3 contains 14 residues. Germline V gene lookup returns CDR1 MNHEY and CDR2 SMNVEV (reference sequence). V lost 8 bases and J lost 3, with 14 bases in between. Punch biopsies of lesional scalp, plus peripheral blood, were taken from alopecia areata patients. The sample belongs to a study of CD8+ T cells in alopecia areata. Study-wide context: Tofacitinib was taken orally by treated patients, and the dose was 5 to 10 mg twice daily. It was 6 to 18 months of tofacitinib, and then there were 6 months off drug.

The study's findings and limits: Lesional scalp exceeded normal scalp in clonality, especially in alopecia totalis/universalis.

RNA was extracted and reverse transcribed into cDNA as the sequencing template. Data came from immunoSEQ multiplex PCR; TCRdb stores just in-frame clones and leaves some out. The sample holds some 130,000 clones, approximately 49% seen once. The sample consisted of CD8+ T cells sorted from blood, taken at week 0. The receptor was derived from a human donor with alopecia areata. The gene calls are TRBV27 and TRBJ2-1; D is possibly TRBD2 (7 bases). CDR3 in amino acids: CASLGGGDYNEQFF. The CDR3 DNA is TGTGCCAGCCTAGGAGGGGGGGACTACAATGAGCAGTTCTTC.